Listed below are T cell receptor beta chains from one sample, sequenced in a study of PD-1 blockade in classical Hodgkin lymphoma. Here immunoSEQ multiplex PCR was the method, and the copy in TCRdb shows in-frame clones only, minus some. The table records around 35,000 clones, roughly 76% of them present only once. The sample here was peripheral blood mononuclear cells (PBMCs), taken before the fourth cycle of nivolumab. All receptors derive from a human donor with classical Hodgkin lymphoma. The CDR3 runs from the conserved cysteine through the conserved F or W. The D gene is left open where the match is weak. Rows may omit the clone size; those that give it use once, few, many or a size class.

j_gene,abundance,v_gene,d_gene,CDR3nt,CDR3aa
TRBJ2-7,.,TRBV2,TRBD2,TGTGCCAGCAGTTGGGGCGGAGTAGCGGGAGAGATAAAGTCCTACTACGAGCAGTACTTC,CASSWGGVAGEIKSYYEQYF
TRBJ2-2,.,TRBV7-9,.,TGTGCCAGCAGCTTAATCGGTTTCCGTAACACCGGGGAGCTGTTTTTT,CASSLIGFRNTGELFF
TRBJ1-5,.,TRBV7-8,.,TGTGCCAGCAGCCCAGTCGGCCGAAGCAATCAGCCCCAGCATTTT,CASSPVGRSNQPQHF
TRBJ1-2,medium-sized,TRBV5-4,.,TGTGCCAGCAGCTTGGACGTCGAACAGGGTATAGTTGGCTACACCTTC,CASSLDVEQGIVGYTF
TRBJ2-5,.,TRBV9,.,TGTGCCAGCAGCCCCCGCCGGACCCAAGAGACCCAGTACTTC,CASSPRRTQETQYF
TRBJ2-6,.,TRBV7-9,.,TGTGCCAGCGGAATTTCTAGGGCCAACGTCCTGACTTTC,CASGISRANVLTF
TRBJ1-2,few,TRBV30,.,TGTGCCTGGAGTGGGGCGGGTCACTATGGCTACACCTTC,CAWSGAGHYGYTF
TRBJ2-1,.,TRBV27,TRBD2,TGTGCCAGCAGTATCATAGCGGGAGCCTACAATGAGCAGTTCTTC,CASSIIAGAYNEQFF
TRBJ1-2,.,TRBV5-1,.,TGCGCCAGCAGCCCCCGTTGGGCAGGGGCTTTCACTAACTATGGCTACACCTTC,CASSPRWAGAFTNYGYTF
TRBJ2-7,few,TRBV4-2,TRBD2,TGTGCCAGCAGCCAAGAGGGACGGACTAGCCCAGGCTACGAGCAGTACTTC,CASSQEGRTSPGYEQYF
TRBJ1-4,.,TRBV5-1,.,TGCGCCAGCAGCTTGCAGGCAGAAGCGGAAAAACTGTTTTTT,CASSLQAEAEKLFF
TRBJ1-3,.,TRBV12-5,.,TGTGCTAGCGCGTCCCCATTATCTGGAAACACCATATATTTT,CASASPLSGNTIYF
TRBJ1-4,.,TRBV11-2,.,TGTGCCAGCAGCCCCCTTAATGAAAAACTGTTTTTT,CASSPLNEKLFF
TRBJ1-2,.,TRBV4-2,.,TGTGCCAGCAGCCAAGATCCACAGGACGAAAACTATGGCTACACCTTC,CASSQDPQDENYGYTF
TRBJ2-7,.,TRBV30,TRBD1,TGTGCCTGGAGGACGGACAGGGCCTACGAGCAGTACTTC,CAWRTDRAYEQYF
TRBJ1-4,few,TRBV7-6,TRBD1,TGTGCCAGCAGTCGACGACAGGGATGGGGCAATGCAACTAATGAAAAACTGTTTTTT,CASSRRQGWGNATNEKLFF
TRBJ1-2,.,TRBV15,.,TGTGCCACCAGCCCGGGCTATGGCTACACCTTC,CATSPGYGYTF
TRBJ1-2,once,TRBV7-3,.,TGTGCCAGCAGCCCCAGTGCTAACTATGGCTACACCTTC,CASSPSANYGYTF
TRBJ2-7,few,TRBV7-6,.,TGTGCCAGCAGCTTATCTAGAACTGGAGCATCCTACGAGCAGTACTTC,CASSLSRTGASYEQYF
TRBJ1-2,few,TRBV9,TRBD1,TGTGCCAGCAGCGCCCAGGACAGGGATGTTGGCTACACCTTC,CASSAQDRDVGYTF
TRBJ2-2,few,TRBV11-2,.,TGTGCCAGCAGCTTTTTCGCACAGGAGATCCACCGGGAGCTGTTTTTT,CASSFFAQEIHRELFF
TRBJ2-5,.,TRBV29-1,TRBD1,TGCAGCGTTGGACAGGGCCAAAGGGAGACCCAGTACTTC,CSVGQGQRETQYF
TRBJ2-2,.,TRBV4-1,TRBD2,TGCGCCAGCAGCCATCCCCTAGCGGGGGGGTTCACCGGGGAGCTGTTTTTT,CASSHPLAGGFTGELFF
TRBJ1-1,.,TRBV6-1,.,TGTGCCAGCAGTGTCGCAGGCGTAGCTTTCTTT,CASSVAGVAFF
TRBJ2-1,.,TRBV7-2,TRBD2,TGTGCCAGCAGCTTAATCTCATTGAGCGGGAGCTACAATGAGCAGTTCTTC,CASSLISLSGSYNEQFF